Following are 10 T cell receptor beta chains from one sample sequenced in a study of cytomegalovirus exposure and HLA in healthy donors. Researchers ran the PCR with 60 Vbeta and 13 Jbeta primers. Clones were read by immunoSEQ multiplex PCR, and TCRdb kept only the in-frame ones, dropping some. This table has around 62,000 clones, more than 80% appearing once. The sequenced sample consisted of PBMCs. These TCRs come from a woman aged 25 to 39 in good health and CMV-seronegative.

The rearrangement joins TRBV12-2 to TRBJ2-7; the D call TRBD2 from the table was never checked on the DNA. TRBV12-2 is reported as a pseudogene. The CDR3 is made up of 16 amino acids. CDR3 bases: TGTGCAAGTCGCTTATTGGAGTGCAGAGACCCGTACGAGCAGTACTTC. Translating it yields CASRLLECRDPYEQYF.

This rearrangement joins TRBV7-6 to TRBJ2-3, with TRBD2 matching 8 bases. The CDR3 runs to 15 residues. J gave up 3 bases and V 3 bases, and 5 bases lay outside the gene matches. Germline V gene data show CDR1 as SGHVS and CDR2 as FNYEAQ. CDR3 sequence (DNA): TGTGCCAGCAGCTTCGGGGGGGCCCGGACAGATACGCAGTATTTT. This gives the protein CASSFGGARTDTQYF.

The chain recombines TRBV5-6 with TRBJ2-7; the match to TRBD1 covers 7 bases. Germline V gives CDR1 SGHDT, CDR2 YYEEEE. CDR3 length equals 15 residues. The ends lost 4 bases at V and 2 bases at J; junction bases unmatched: 9. Here the CDR3 reads CASSTPRGQTYEQYF. The CDR3 DNA reads TGTGCCAGCAGCACACCGAGGGGACAGACCTACGAGCAGTACTTC.

This sequence joins TRBV5-4 and TRBJ1-4; D not resolved. Germline V gene sequence: CDR1 SGHNT, CDR2 YYREEE (reference sequence). V was cut by 0 bases and J by 10 bases, with 16 bases left in between. The CDR3 extends over 15 amino acids. The CDR3 here is CASSLGAGPDGKLFF. The CDR3 nucleotides read TGTGCCAGCAGCTTGGGGGCAGGCCCCGATGGAAAACTGTTTTTT.

V and J are TRBV28 and TRBJ1-2; tentative D call: TRBD1 (5 bases). From germline, CDR1 is MDHEN and CDR2 SYDVKM. The length of the CDR3 is 15 residues. V was pared by 7 bases and J by 4 bases, with 19 bases between. The DNA of the CDR3 is TGTGCCAGCACCAGCCTGGGGGGTCGGAGCTATGGCTACACCTTC. Its translation: CASTSLGGRSYGYTF.

The chain combines TRBV11-2 with TRBJ2-7; D is possibly TRBD1 (5 bases). V lost 2 bases and J 0 bases, leaving 17 bases between the germline ends. Germline CDR1 is SGHAT and CDR2 is FQNNGV. There are 17 residues in the CDR3. CDR3 nucleotides: TGTGCCAGCAGCTTATTTCCTCGCCAGGGCTTCTCCTACGAGCAGTACTTC. Residues: CASSLFPRQGFSYEQYF.

The V and J genes are TRBV28 and TRBJ2-6; 7 positions match TRBD1. Per germline, CDR1 MDHEN and CDR2 SYDVKM. CDR3 length: 15 amino acids. Losses at the gene ends were 6 bases for V and 0 bases for J; bases not matched to a gene: 2. CDR3 sequence (DNA): TGTGCCAGCAGACACAGGGGCTCTGGGGCCAACGTCCTGACTTTC. Translating gives CASRHRGSGANVLTF.

V is TRBV5-1 and J is TRBJ1-2; D remains unclear. V was shortened by 5 bases and J by 5 bases, with 13 bases between the two germline ends. Germline assignment: CDR1 SGHRS and CDR2 YFSETQ. The CDR3 is made up of 13 amino acids. CDR3 nucleotides: TGCGCCAGCAGACCCGGAGACGATTATGGCTACACCTTC. Its translation is CASRPGDDYGYTF.

The chain carries TRBV27 and TRBJ2-2; 8 bases map to TRBD1. Germline V gene lookup returns CDR1 MNHEY and CDR2 SMNVEV (reference sequence). Losses at the gene ends were 3 bases for V and 4 bases for J; bases not matched to a gene: 10. The CDR3 spans 17 residues. As DNA, the CDR3 is TGTGCCAGCAGTTTGAGCACGGACAGGGTCGGCACCGGGGAGCTGTTTTTT. The encoded protein is CASSLSTDRVGTGELFF.

This rearrangement joins TRBV19 to TRBJ1-5; TRBD1 matches at 8 bases. CDR1 and CDR2 from the germline V gene are LNHDA and SQIVND (reference sequence). The CDR3 totals 14 residues. V gave up 5 bases and J gave up 7 bases; unmatched junction bases: 7. The CDR3 region is CASSEQGAGQPQHF. CDR3 DNA: TGTGCCAGTAGTGAGCAGGGGGCGGGCCAGCCCCAGCATTTT.